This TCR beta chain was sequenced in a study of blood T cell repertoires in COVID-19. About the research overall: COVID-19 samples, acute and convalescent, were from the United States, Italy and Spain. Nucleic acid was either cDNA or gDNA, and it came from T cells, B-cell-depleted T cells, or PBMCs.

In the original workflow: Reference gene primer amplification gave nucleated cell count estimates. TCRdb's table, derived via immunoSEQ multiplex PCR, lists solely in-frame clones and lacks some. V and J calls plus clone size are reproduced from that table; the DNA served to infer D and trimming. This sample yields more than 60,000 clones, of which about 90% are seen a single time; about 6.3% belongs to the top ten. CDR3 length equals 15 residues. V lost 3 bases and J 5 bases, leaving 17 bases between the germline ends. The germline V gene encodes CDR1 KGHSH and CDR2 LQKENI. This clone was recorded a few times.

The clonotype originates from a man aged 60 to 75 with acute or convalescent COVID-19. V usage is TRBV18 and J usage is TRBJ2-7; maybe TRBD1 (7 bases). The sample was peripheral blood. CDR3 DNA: TGTGCCAGCTCACCCGCGGCAGGGGGGATTAACGAGCAGTACTTC. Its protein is CASSPAAGGINEQYF.